Listed below are T cell receptor beta chains from one sample, sequenced in a study of siplizumab effects on memory and regulatory T cells. Assay: immunoSEQ multiplex PCR; the TCRdb copy retains only in-frame clones and omits some. The table lists roughly 120,000 clones, 80% to 95% of them singletons. Sample: CD4+ T cells sorted from blood. These receptors all stem from a human donor in good health. CDR3s include the opening cysteine and the closing phenylalanine or tryptophan. Each record gives: V gene, J gene, clone size, D gene, CDR3 protein, CDR3 DNA. D genes are given only for firm matches. Size tells how often a clone was seen (once, few, many) or the class of an expanded clone, and some rows leave it out.

TRBV7-9	TRBJ2-7	.	TRBD2	CASSSRRETGEQYF	TGTGCCAGCAGCTCGAGGCGGGAGACGGGCGAGCAGTACTTC
TRBV7-9	TRBJ1-1	.	.	CASSSPLGENTEAFF	TGTGCCAGCAGCTCACCACTCGGAGAGAACACTGAAGCTTTCTTT
TRBV9	TRBJ2-1	.	.	CASSVERGAIIHNEQFF	TGTGCCAGCAGCGTAGAACGGGGGGCCATTATCCACAATGAGCAGTTCTTC
TRBV25-1	TRBJ1-2	.	TRBD1	CASSDISTGLAYGYTF	TGTGCCAGCAGTGATATCTCGACAGGGTTGGCCTATGGCTACACCTTC
TRBV19	TRBJ2-5	once	TRBD1	CASSVTGNQETQYF	TGTGCCAGTAGCGTGACAGGGAACCAAGAGACCCAGTACTTC
TRBV7-9	TRBJ1-6	.	TRBD1	CASSPQGTGGSPLHF	TGTGCCAGCAGCCCCCAGGGGACAGGAGGTTCACCCCTCCACTTT
TRBV9	TRBJ2-5	.	TRBD1	CASSPTPGTGGETQYF	TGTGCCAGCAGCCCTACTCCTGGGACAGGGGGAGAGACCCAGTACTTC
TRBV19	TRBJ2-6	.	TRBD1	CASSIGQGVGSGANVLTF	TGTGCCAGTAGTATCGGACAGGGTGTAGGATCTGGGGCCAACGTCCTGACTTTC
TRBV2	TRBJ2-7	.	TRBD2	CASSVGTSGNYEQYF	TGTGCCAGCAGCGTCGGGACTAGCGGGAATTACGAGCAGTACTTC
TRBV5-1	TRBJ2-3	.	TRBD2	CASSLAFGGGADADTQYF	TGCGCCAGCAGCTTGGCCTTTGGCGGGGGGGCCGATGCAGATACGCAGTATTTT
TRBV18	TRBJ2-3	.	.	CASSPEASPDTQYF	TGTGCCAGCTCACCAGAGGCTAGCCCAGATACGCAGTATTTT
TRBV9	TRBJ1-3	.	.	CASTPPAGTLSSTIYF	TGTGCCAGCACCCCCCCCGCCGGGACCTTATCTAGCACCATATATTTT
TRBV4-1	TRBJ1-2	.	.	CASSQGGMNYGYTF	TGCGCCAGCAGCCAAGGAGGGATGAACTATGGCTACACCTTC
TRBV7-3	TRBJ1-2	.	TRBD1	CASSSYGQANYGYTF	TGTGCCAGCAGCTCTTACGGACAGGCTAACTATGGCTACACCTTC
TRBV5-4	TRBJ1-1	.	.	CASSLQGGPEAFF	TGTGCCAGCAGCTTACAGGGAGGCCCTGAAGCTTTCTTT
TRBV6-5	TRBJ1-6	.	TRBD1	CASSVNRGYNSPLHF	TGTGCCAGCAGTGTCAACAGGGGGTATAATTCACCCCTCCACTTT
TRBV20-1	TRBJ1-2	.	.	CSARQVYGYTF	TGCAGTGCTAGACAGGTCTATGGCTACACCTTC
TRBV10-3	TRBJ2-2	.	.	CAIRPHNGELFF	TGTGCCATCAGGCCCCACAACGGGGAGCTGTTTTTT
TRBV5-1	TRBJ1-3	.	.	CASSPRALLDTIYF	TGCGCCAGCAGCCCCCGGGCCTTATTGGACACCATATATTTT
TRBV4-1	TRBJ2-3	once	TRBD2	CASSQGTSDTDTQYF	TGCGCCAGCAGCCAAGGGACTAGCGACACAGATACGCAGTATTTT
TRBV7-8	TRBJ1-6	.	.	CASSLTGGDSPLHF	TGTGCCAGCAGCTTGACAGGAGGTGATTCACCCCTCCACTTT
TRBV4-1	TRBJ2-6	.	.	CASSQVAGVLTF	TGCGCCAGCAGCCAAGTCGCCGGCGTCCTGACTTTC